This TCR beta chain was documented in a study of PD-1 blockade in classical Hodgkin lymphoma. TCRdb's copy holds only in-frame clones and misses some; the assay was immunoSEQ multiplex PCR. The data hold approximately 21,000 clones, with roughly two thirds observed a single time. CDR3 length: 14 amino acids. The germline gives CDR1 MDHEN, CDR2 SYDVKM. Trimming removed 5 bases from V and 4 bases from J; junction bases left unmatched: 4. Overall study results and limits: Healthy donors reportedly exceeded newly diagnosed patients in baseline TCR diversity. What drove the repertoire differences, possibly disease activity or prior therapy, has not been defined. Individuals who commenced nivolumab within less than 1 year of ASCT were excluded. CD4+ but not CD8+ TCR diversity rose significantly by C4D1.

Of note for this clone: Its cognate antigen is unknown.

After autologous stem cell transplantation all patients relapsed, and prior brentuximab vedotin exposure differed between cohorts. The receptor's source is a human donor with classical Hodgkin lymphoma. The chain employs TRBV28 and TRBJ1-5; 8 bases line up with TRBD1. Sequencing was performed on peripheral blood mononuclear cells (PBMCs), taken at baseline. Written as DNA, the CDR3 is TGTGCCAGCAGTCCAGGGGGCAGGAATCAGCCCCAGCATTTT. Translating gives CASSPGGRNQPQHF.